This note documents a single TCR beta chain sequence. This clonotype was detected many times. Its target antigen remains unknown. It has no much larger one-base neighbor in the sample; base qualities were not kept. Taken with the paper, the label for time point translates to: pre-sensitization, week 0. Sample treatment or condition, as interpreted from the label and publication: therapeutic diphenylcyclopropenone sensitization with weekly scalp DPC. At each patch-test visit, blood was drawn before the patch test was applied. To be eligible, patients had to be aged 18 to 70, diagnosed with alopecia and judged suitable for DPC therapy, while pregnant patients were excluded. Total RNA was extracted from unfractionated whole blood that had been collected in Tempus Blood RNA tubes. The data belong to a study of human T cells and chemical hapten exposure (dated by TCRdb to about 2021). In the study overall: For sensitization, 2% DPC in acetone was applied to a 2 cm by 2 cm area of upper inner arm skin. Throughout the roughly 24-week study period, patients were also given weekly therapeutic DPC doses on the scalp. Patch testing on the upper back used Finn chambers containing 0.01% DPC, with scoring done after 6 days according to International Contact Dermatitis Research Group standards. Most of the patients in the cohort were female, and the cohort covered alopecia areata with under or over 50% scalp involvement, alopecia totalis and alopecia universalis. Libraries were combined into a pool for sequencing, and differences in TCR yield between samples came mainly from small differences in library volumes within the pool. Peripheral blood TCR repertoire changes were tracked in vivo in alopecia patients during primary and secondary sensitization to the hapten diphenylcyclopropenone (DPC). Blood samples were taken from patients before sensitization (week 0) and then at 2, 6 and about 24 weeks after DPC sensitization. About 30 alopecia patients provided blood for TCR sequencing at one to four time points (pre-sensitization, 2, 6 and 24 weeks).

Results the study describes overall, beyond this receptor: Repeated subsampling changed both the strength of the expansion versus patch-test correlation and the threshold at which that correlation became significant. Significantly more large CDR3 similarity clusters were formed by expanded TCRs than by pre-sensitization or healthy control sets, consistent with antigen-driven responses. Because every patient had alopecia, a presumed autoimmune disease, the patients' immune response might differ from that of healthy individuals. A positive correlation was found between the number of PT1 expanded TCRs and patch test score, with significance reached at thresholds 8, 16 and 32 but not 4. DPC sensitization did not change the number of TCRs with a frequency above 1 in 1000, and there was no evidence of changes in global repertoire structure.

Library construction relied on RACE. The data were produced on a NextSeq 500. Library preparation attached unique molecular identifiers to individual cDNA molecules for quantitative, reproducible TCR counting. For every blood RNA sample, sequencing covered both the TCR alpha and TCR beta chains. The paper's data handling went like this. A median of approximately 100,000 TCRs per sample was observed, with a range of 23,224 to 690,600. The Decombinator software suite was used to annotate the V, J and CDR3 of the TCR reads. For the PS versus PT1 abundance plots, all samples were subsampled to the same number of TCRs (28,000). Expanded TCRs were defined as absent before sensitization and observed at least eight times at the 2-week time point. Using fastp at Q25 and MiXCR, TCRdb reprocessed the public reads and kept productive beta chains. CDR3 protein sequences are deduplicated, and each keeps its most common genes and DNA. TCRdb's processing, not the authors' own work, is the source of the V and J calls. The sample has 87,000 or so distinct CDR3 sequences on record, around 10% of them singletons. Around 3.6% of the sample goes to the ten largest clones.

Trimming costs V 4 bases and J 0 bases, and their ends lie 9 bases apart. There are 15 amino acids in the CDR3, from cysteine to phenylalanine inclusive. CDR3 DNA is the only sequence kept; it has 45 bases, read in frame from the first base. Reading the germline V gene gives CDR1 MDHEN and CDR2 SYDVKM. The source material was whole blood, sampled in connection with sensitization to the hapten diphenylcyclopropenone (DPC). The sequence joins TRBV28 to TRBJ1-4; no D gene call is confident. The receptor was isolated from a woman in her 40s with alopecia areata. Some clones in this sample may be carry-over from other donors' samples. The CDR3 amino acid sequence is: CASSSQDATNEKLFF. The sequence in DNA is TGTGCCAGCAGTTCCCAAGATGCAACTAATGAAAAACTGTTTTTT.